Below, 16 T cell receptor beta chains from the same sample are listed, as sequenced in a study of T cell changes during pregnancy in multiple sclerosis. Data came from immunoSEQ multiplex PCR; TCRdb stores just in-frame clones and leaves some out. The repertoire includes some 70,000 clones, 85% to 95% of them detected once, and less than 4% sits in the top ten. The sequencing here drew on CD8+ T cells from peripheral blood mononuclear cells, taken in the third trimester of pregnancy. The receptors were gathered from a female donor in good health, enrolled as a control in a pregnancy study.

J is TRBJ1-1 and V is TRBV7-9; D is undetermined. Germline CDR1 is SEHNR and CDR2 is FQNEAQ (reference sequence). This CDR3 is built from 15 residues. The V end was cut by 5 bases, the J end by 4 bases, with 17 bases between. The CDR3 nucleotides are TGTGCCAGCAGCCCGGCGGATCCGCGGAGCACTGAAGCTTTCTTT. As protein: CASSPADPRSTEAFF.

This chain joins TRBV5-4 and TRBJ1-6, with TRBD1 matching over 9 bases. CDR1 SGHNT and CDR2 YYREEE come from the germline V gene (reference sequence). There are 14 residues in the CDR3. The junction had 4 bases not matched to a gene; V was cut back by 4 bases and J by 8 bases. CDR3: CASSRRDRDSPLHF. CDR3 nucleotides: TGTGCCAGCAGCCGCCGGGACAGGGATTCACCCCTCCACTTT.

This CDR3 reads CASRPDFSSYNEQFF. The DNA for the CDR3 is TGTGCCAGCAGGCCCGATTTCAGCTCCTACAATGAGCAGTTCTTC. The V call is TRBV2, the J call TRBJ2-1, with D uncertain. The V gene's germline CDR1 is SNHLY and CDR2 FYNNEI. The CDR3 runs to 15 residues. Trimming took 6 bases from V and 0 from J, leaving 12 bases between them.

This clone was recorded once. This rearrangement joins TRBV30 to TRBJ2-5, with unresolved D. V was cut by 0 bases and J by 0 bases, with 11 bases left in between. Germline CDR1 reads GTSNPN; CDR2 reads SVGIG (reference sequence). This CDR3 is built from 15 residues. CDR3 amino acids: CAWSVALLYQETQYF. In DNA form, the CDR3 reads TGTGCCTGGAGTGTTGCGTTACTGTACCAAGAGACCCAGTACTTC.

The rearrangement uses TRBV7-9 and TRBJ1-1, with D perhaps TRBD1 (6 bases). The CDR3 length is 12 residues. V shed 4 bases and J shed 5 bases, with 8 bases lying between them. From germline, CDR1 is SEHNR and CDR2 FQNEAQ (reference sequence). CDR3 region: CASSSGETEAFF. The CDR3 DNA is TGTGCCAGCAGCTCAGGGGAGACTGAAGCTTTCTTT.

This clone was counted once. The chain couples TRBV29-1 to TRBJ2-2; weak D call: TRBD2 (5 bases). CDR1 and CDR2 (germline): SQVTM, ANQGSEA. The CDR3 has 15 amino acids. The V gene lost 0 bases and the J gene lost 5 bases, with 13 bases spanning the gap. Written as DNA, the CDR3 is TGCAGCGTTGAAGATAGCAGCGGCTTAACCGGGGAGCTGTTTTTT. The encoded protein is CSVEDSSGLTGELFF.

DNA of the CDR3: TGCAGCGTTGATCTTTCTCGGGGTGGTGGCTACACCTTC. Translated, it gives CSVDLSRGGGYTF. V usage is TRBV29-1 and J usage is TRBJ1-2, with D uncertain. Per germline, CDR1 SQVTM and CDR2 ANQGSEA. The CDR3 totals 13 residues. V lost 3 bases, J lost 7 bases, and 15 bases lay in between.

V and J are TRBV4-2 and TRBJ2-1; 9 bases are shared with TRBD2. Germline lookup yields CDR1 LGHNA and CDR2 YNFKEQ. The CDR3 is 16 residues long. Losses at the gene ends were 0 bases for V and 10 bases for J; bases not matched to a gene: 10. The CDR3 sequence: CASSQDYSGGLTEQFF. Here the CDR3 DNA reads TGTGCCAGCAGCCAAGATTATAGCGGGGGCCTCACGGAGCAGTTCTTC.

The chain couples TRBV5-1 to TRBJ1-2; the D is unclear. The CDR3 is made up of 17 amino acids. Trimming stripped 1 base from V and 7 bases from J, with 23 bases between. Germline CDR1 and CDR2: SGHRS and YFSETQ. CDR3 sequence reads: CASSLTSDSPFQSGYTF. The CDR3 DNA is TGCGCCAGCAGCTTGACTTCGGACTCTCCCTTTCAGAGTGGCTACACCTTC. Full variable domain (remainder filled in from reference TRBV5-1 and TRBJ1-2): KAGVTQTPRYLIKTRGQQVTLSCSPISGHRSVSWYQQTPGQGLQFLFEYFSETQRNKGNFPGRFSGRQFSNSRSEMNVSTLELGDSALYLCASSLTSDSPFQSGYTFGSGTRLTVV.

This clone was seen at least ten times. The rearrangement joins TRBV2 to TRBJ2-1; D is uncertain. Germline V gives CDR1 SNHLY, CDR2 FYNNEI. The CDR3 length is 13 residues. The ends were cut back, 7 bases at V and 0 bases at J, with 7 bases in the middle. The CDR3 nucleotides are TGTGCCAGCATGAGGAGCTCCTACAATGAGCAGTTCTTC. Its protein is CASMRSSYNEQFF.

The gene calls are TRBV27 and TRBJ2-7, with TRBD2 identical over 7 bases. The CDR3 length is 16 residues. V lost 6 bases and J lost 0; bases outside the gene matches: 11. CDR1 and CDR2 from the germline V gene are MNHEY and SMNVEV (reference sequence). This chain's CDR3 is CASRPQRGELSYEQYF. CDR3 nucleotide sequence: TGTGCCAGCAGGCCCCAACGGGGGGAACTCTCCTACGAGCAGTACTTC.

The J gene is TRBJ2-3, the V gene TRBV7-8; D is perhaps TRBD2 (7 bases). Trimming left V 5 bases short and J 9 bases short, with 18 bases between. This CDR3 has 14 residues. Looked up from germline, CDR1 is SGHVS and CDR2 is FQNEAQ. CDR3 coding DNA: TGTGCCAGCAGCCTAGGTGGGGGGGCGGGAACGCAGTATTTT. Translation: CASSLGGGAGTQYF.

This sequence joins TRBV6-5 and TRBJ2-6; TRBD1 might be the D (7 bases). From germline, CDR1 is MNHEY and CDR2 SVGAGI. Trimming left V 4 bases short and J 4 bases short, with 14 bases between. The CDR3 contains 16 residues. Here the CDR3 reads CASSFPGGNGANVLTF. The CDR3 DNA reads TGTGCCAGCAGTTTCCCAGGGGGGAACGGGGCCAACGTCCTGACTTTC.

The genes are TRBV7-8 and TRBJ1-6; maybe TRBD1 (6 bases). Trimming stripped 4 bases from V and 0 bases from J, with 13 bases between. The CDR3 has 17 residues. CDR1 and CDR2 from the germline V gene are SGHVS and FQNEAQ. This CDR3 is CASSSSTGSSYNSPLHF. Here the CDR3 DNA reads TGTGCCAGCAGCTCTTCGACAGGTAGCTCCTATAATTCACCCCTCCACTTT.

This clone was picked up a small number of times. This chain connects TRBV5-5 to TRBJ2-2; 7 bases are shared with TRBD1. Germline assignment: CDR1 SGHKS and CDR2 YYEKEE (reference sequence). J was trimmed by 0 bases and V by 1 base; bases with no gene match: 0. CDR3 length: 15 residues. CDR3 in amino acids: CASSLTGANTGELFF. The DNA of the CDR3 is TGTGCCAGCAGCTTGACAGGGGCGAACACCGGGGAGCTGTTTTTT.

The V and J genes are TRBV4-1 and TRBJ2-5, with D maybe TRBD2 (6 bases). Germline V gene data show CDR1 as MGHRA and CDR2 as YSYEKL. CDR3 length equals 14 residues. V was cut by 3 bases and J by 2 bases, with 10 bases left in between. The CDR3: CASSQAGGQETQYF. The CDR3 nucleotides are TGCGCCAGCAGCCAGGCCGGGGGTCAAGAGACCCAGTACTTC.